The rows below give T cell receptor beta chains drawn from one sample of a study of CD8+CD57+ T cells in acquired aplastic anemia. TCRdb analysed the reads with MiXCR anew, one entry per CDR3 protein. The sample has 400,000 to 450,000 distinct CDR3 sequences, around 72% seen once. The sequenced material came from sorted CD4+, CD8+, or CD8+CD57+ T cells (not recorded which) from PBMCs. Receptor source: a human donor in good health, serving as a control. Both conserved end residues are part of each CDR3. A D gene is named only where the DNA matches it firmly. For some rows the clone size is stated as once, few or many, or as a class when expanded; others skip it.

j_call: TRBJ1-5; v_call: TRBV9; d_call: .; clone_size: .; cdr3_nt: TGTGCCAGCAGCGGAGGAGCAGTAGCGCAGCATCAACATTTT; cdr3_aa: CASSGGAVAQHQHF
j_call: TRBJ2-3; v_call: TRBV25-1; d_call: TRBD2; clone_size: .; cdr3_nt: TGTGCCAGCAGCTCTTCGACTAGCTTCCTAGATACGCAGTATTTT; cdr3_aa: CASSSSTSFLDTQYF
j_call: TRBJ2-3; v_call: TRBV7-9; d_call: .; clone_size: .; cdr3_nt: TGTGCCAGCAGCTTGATCGGACCAGCGGGTGATAACACAGATACGCAGTATTTT; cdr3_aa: CASSLIGPAGDNTDTQYF
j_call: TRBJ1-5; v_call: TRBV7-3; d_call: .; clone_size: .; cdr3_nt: TGTGCCAGCAGCTCCGAGGTCTATGGCCACACCTTCGGTCAGCATTTT; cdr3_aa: CASSSEVYGHTFGQHF
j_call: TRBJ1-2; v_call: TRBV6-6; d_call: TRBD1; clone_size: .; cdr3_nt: TGTGCCAGCATACCCTCAGGGGGACTCTATGGCTACACCTTC; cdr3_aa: CASIPSGGLYGYTF
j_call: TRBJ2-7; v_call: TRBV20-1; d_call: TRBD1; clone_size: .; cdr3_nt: TGCAGTGCGGCGGCAGGACAGGCCTTTCGGCAGTACTTC; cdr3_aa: CSAAAGQAFRQYF
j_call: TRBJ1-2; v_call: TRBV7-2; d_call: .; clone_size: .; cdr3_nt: TGTGCCAGTGACCTGGAGGGGGGCTCTATCCTATGGCTAACCTTC; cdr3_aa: CASDLEGGSILWLTF
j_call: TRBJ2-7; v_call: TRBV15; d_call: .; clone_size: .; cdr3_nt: TGTGCCAGCAGCTGGGAAGTTTGGTCCCCCTACGAGCAGTACTTC; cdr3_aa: CASSWEVWSPYEQYF
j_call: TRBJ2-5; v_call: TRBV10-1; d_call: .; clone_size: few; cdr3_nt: TGCGCCAGCAGTGAGTCGGCGTGGGGGAGCCAAGAGACCCAGTACTTC; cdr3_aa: CASSESAWGSQETQYF
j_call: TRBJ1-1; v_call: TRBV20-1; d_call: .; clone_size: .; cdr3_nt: TGCAGTGCTACTCAGGGGTACACTGAAGCTCTCTTT; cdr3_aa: CSATQGYTEALF
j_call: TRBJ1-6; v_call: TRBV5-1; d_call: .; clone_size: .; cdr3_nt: TGCGCCAGCAGGGACAGCACCACTATGAAACCCCTCCACTTT; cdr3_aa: CASRDSTTMKPLHF
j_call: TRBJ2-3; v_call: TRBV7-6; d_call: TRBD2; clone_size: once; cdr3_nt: TGTGCCAGCAGCTTAGATTCTGGGCTGGCGGGGGTAACAGATACGCAGTATTTT; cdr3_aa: CASSLDSGLAGVTDTQYF
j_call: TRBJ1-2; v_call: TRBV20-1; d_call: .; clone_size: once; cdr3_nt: TGCAGTGCCAGAACGGGGCGGGGCTACACCTTC; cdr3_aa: CSARTGRGYTF
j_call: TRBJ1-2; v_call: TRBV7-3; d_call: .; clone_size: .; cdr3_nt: TGTGCCAGCAGCCCCGGGGCAATTGTTAACCGCTCCACTTTC; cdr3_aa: CASSPGAIVNRSTF
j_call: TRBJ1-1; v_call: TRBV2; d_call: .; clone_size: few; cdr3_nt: TGTGCCAGCAGTGCGGAGGGTATGGGGGCTGAAGCTTTCTTT; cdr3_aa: CASSAEGMGAEAFF
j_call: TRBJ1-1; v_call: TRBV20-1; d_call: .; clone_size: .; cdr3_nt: TGCAGTGCTAGAGAGTACAGGGCGAACACTGAAGCTTTCTTT; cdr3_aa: CSAREYRANTEAFF
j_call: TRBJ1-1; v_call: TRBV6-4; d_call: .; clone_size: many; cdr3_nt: TGTGCCAGCAGTGACTCAAGGGAGGGGAGGGCCATGAACACTGAAGCTTTCTTT; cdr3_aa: CASSDSREGRAMNTEAFF
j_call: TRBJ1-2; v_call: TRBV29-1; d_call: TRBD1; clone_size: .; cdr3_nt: TGCAGCGTCCAGGGACAGGGGGCGATTGGCTACACCTTC; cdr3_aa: CSVQGQGAIGYTF
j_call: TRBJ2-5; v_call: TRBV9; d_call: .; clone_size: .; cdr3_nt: TGTGCCACCAGGAGAAAAGCAGAGTTCCAAGAGACCAAGTACTTC; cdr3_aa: CATRRKAEFQETKYF
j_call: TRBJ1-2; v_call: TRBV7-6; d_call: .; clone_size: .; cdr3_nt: TGTGCCAGCAGCTTGAGGGAAGGCAGAGAAAAACTGTTT; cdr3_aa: CASSLREGREKLF
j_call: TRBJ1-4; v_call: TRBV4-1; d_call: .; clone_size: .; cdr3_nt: TGCGCCAGCAGTATACCAGGGGCACGGACTAATGAAAAACTGTTTTTT; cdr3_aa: CASSIPGARTNEKLFF
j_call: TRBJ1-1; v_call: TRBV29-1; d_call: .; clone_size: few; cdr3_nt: TGCAGCGTTGAACTAGGGCGATGGACTGAAGCTTTCTTT; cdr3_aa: CSVELGRWTEAFF
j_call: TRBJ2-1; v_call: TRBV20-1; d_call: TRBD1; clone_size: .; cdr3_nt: TGCAGTGCTAGAGGTGTTTATCGGGACAGGGGGCAGTTCTTC; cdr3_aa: CSARGVYRDRGQFF
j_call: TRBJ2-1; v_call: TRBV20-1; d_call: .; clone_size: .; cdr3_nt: TGCAGTGTTGCAGGGCTAGCCAGGGCTAGTGAGCAGTTCTTC; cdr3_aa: CSVAGLARASEQFF
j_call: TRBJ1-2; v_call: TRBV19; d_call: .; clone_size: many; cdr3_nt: TGTGCCAGTACCTCTGACAGTAACTATGGCTACACCTTC; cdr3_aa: CASTSDSNYGYTF
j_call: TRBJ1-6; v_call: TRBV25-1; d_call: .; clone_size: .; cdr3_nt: TGTGCCAGCAGTGACACGGGATCTTATAACCCACCCCTCCACTTT; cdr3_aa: CASSDTGSYNPPLHF
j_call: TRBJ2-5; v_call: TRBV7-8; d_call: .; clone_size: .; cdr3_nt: TGTGCCAGCAGGCCCGCAGGGAGTCACCGCAATCAGCAGTACTTC; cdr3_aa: CASRPAGSHRNQQYF
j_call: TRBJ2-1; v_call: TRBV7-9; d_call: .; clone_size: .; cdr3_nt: TGTGCCAGCAGCCCCTTCCCACTGTGCTCCTGCAATGAGCAGTTCTTC; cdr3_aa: CASSPFPLCSCNEQFF
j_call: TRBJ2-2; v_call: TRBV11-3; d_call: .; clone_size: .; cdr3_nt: TGTGCCAGCAGCCTCCATGTGGCCGGGACCTACACCGGGGGGCTGTTTTTT; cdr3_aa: CASSLHVAGTYTGGLFF
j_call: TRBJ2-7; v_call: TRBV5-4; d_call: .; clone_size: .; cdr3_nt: TGTGCCAGCAGCATCCCCCCAGGGCAGTACTTC; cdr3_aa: CASSIPPGQYF
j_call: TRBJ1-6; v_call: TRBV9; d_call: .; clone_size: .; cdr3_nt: TGTGCCAGCAGCGCCAGAATGGGATCACGCCTCCACTTT; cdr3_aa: CASSARMGSRLHF
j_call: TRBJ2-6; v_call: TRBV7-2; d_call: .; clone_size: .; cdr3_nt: TGTGCCAGCAGCTTAGCGCTGGTTCCAGGGACCTACGAGACTTTC; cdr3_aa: CASSLALVPGTYETF
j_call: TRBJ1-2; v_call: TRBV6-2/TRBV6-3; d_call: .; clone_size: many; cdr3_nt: TGTGCCAGCAGACCTGAATCGGGCGGGGGATTCGTTGGCTACACCTTC; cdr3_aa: CASRPESGGGFVGYTF
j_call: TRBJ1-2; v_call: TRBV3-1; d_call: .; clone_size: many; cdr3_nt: TGTGCCAGCAGCTTAGGACAGTCTTATGGCTACACCTTC; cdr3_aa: CASSLGQSYGYTF
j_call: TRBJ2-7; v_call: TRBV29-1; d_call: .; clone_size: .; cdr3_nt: TGCAGCGCCAGAAGCCAGGGTATCTACGAGCAGTACTTC; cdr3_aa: CSARSQGIYEQYF
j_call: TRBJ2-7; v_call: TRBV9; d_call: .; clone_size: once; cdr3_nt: TGTGCCAGCAGCGTAGGGTCAGGCCAAAACGAGCAGCAGTACTTC; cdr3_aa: CASSVGSGQNEQQYF
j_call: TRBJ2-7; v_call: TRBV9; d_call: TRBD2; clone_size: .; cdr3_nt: TGTGCCAGCAGCCAAGAAAGCGGGAGGATCTACGAGCAGTACTTC; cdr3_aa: CASSQESGRIYEQYF
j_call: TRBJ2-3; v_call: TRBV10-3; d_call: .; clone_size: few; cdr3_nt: TGTGCCATCAGTGAGCTAGGGGGGGGCCCTAGTCAGTATTTT; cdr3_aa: CAISELGGGPSQYF
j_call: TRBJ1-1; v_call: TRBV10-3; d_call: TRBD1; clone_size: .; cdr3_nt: TGTGCCATCACCTCTACAGGGGGGGTGGGCAATGAAGCTTTCTTC; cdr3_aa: CAITSTGGVGNEAFF
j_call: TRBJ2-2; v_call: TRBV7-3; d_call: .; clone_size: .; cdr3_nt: TGCGCCAGCAGCTCAGAGGCTGACGAGCTGTTTTTT; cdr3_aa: CASSSEADELFF
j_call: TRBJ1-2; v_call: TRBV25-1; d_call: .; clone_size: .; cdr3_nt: TGTGCCAGCAGTGAACCAGGTTGGGGCTACACCTTC; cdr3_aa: CASSEPGWGYTF
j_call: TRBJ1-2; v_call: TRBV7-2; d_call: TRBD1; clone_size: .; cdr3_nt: TGTGCCAGCAGCTTAGCCTTTAATGTGGGGACAGGGGACCTCACTCTCTATGGCTACACCTTC; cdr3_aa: CASSLAFNVGTGDLTLYGYTF
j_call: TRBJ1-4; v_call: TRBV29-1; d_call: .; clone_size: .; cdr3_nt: .; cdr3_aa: CSVQGIIYEQYFGPGVEKLFF
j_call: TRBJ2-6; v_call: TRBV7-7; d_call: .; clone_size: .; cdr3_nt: TGTGCCAGCAGCTTAATGACCCAAGGGCATTGCGCCGGGGTCCTGACTTTC; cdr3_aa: CASSLMTQGHCAGVLTF
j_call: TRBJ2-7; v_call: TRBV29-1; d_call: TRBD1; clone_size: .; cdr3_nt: TGCACCGGTGGCACAGGGGCGGCCTACGAGCAGTACTTC; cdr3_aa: CTGGTGAAYEQYF
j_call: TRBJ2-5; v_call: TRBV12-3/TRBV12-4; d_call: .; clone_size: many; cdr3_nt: TGTGCCAGCAGTTTAGCAGGGTTAGAGACCCAGTACTTC; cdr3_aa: CASSLAGLETQYF
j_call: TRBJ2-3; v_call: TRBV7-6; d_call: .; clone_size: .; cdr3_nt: TGTGCCAGCAGCTTGGTTGGCAACCAAGAGACCCAGTACTATTTT; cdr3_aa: CASSLVGNQETQYYF